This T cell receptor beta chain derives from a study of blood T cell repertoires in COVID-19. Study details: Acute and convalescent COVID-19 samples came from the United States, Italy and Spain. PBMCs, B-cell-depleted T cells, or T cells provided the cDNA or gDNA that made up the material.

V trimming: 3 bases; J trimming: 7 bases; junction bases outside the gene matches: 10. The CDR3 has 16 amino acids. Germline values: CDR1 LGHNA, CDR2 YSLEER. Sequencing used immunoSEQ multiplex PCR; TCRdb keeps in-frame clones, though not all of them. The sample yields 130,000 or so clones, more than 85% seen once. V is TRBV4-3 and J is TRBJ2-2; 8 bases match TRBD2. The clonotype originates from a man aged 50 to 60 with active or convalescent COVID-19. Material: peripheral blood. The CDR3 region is CASSHGTRGFGGELFF. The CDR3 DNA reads TGCGCCAGCAGCCACGGGACTAGGGGGTTCGGCGGGGAGCTGTTTTTT.